These 14 T cell receptor beta chains came from one sample sequenced in a study of identical twins. TCRdb reanalysed the 5' RACE reads using MiXCR and keeps one entry per CDR3 protein. The repertoire includes 750,000 to 950,000 distinct CDR3 sequences, about 12% of them detected once, and about 1.5% sits in the top ten. The sample also formed part of further work on yellow fever vaccine responses in identical twins.

The sequencing input was PBMCs. All receptors derive from a woman between 18 and 30 years old in good health.

Comment on this clonotype: This may be a read error: a much more frequent sequence differs by one nucleotide. V and J are TRBV20-1 and TRBJ1-2, with D possibly matching TRBD1 (5 bases). Deletions cut 3 bases from V and 8 bases from J, with 13 bases between. CDR3 length: 12 residues. Germline assignment: CDR1 DFQATT and CDR2 SNEGSKA (reference sequence). CDR3 nucleotides: TGCAGTGCTAGTCGGGGGGTAGAGGGCTACACCTTC. Its translation: CSASRGVEGYTF.

The sample holds a few counts of this clonotype. The chain links TRBV6-6 to TRBJ2-7; D might be TRBD1 or TRBD2, each matching 5 bases. V gave up 6 bases and J gave up 7 bases, with 13 bases separating them. Germline-derived CDR1 and CDR2 are MNHNY and SVGAGI (reference sequence). The CDR3 runs 12 residues. The CDR3 region has the DNA TGTGCCAGCAGGCCGGGGCCGGGAGAGCAGTACTTC. Protein sequence: CASRPGPGEQYF.

The J gene is TRBJ1-2, the V gene TRBV20-1, with unresolved D. Germline-derived CDR1 and CDR2 are DFQATT and SNEGSKA (reference sequence). This CDR3 is 16 amino acids long. Trimming took off 2 bases at V and 6 bases at J, with 22 bases between the two ends. This chain's CDR3 is CSARRLDSGVWDGYTF. The CDR3 DNA is TGCAGTGCTAGAAGGTTGGACTCAGGTGTCTGGGATGGCTACACCTTC.

This clonotype was seen a handful of times. This chain links TRBV5-6 with TRBJ1-6, with unresolved D. The V and J ends lost 0 bases and 6 bases respectively, with 10 bases between them. Germline-derived CDR1 and CDR2 are SGHDT and YYEEEE. The CDR3 extends over 15 amino acids. Here the CDR3 reads CASSLALVGNSPLHF. CDR3 in DNA: TGTGCCAGCAGCTTGGCCCTAGTCGGTAATTCACCCCTCCACTTT. Using reference TRBV5-6 and TRBJ1-6 for the parts outside the CDR3, the full variable domain is DAGVTQSPTHLIKTRGQQVTLRCSPKSGHDTVSWYQQALGQGPQFIFQYYEEEERQRGNFPDRFSGHQFPNYSSELNVNALLLGDSALYLCASSLALVGNSPLHFGNGTRLTVT.

This clonotype turned up a few times. The chain joins TRBV19 to TRBJ2-5; 9 nucleotides line up with TRBD1. Trimming at V came to 7 bases and at J to 4 bases, leaving 7 bases not matched to a gene. Germline lookup yields CDR1 LNHDA and CDR2 SQIVND (reference sequence). The CDR3 runs to 14 residues. The CDR3 bases are TGTGCCAGTAACACGGGACAGGGCGGAGAGACCCAGTACTTC. It specifies CASNTGQGGETQYF.

This clonotype was seen only a few times. The chain employs TRBV6-2 or TRBV6-3 and TRBJ2-7; unclear D gene. Trimming took off 2 bases at V and 4 bases at J, with 12 bases between the two ends. This CDR3 is 14 amino acids long. The germline CDR1 and CDR2 sequences are MNHEY and SVGEGT. The CDR3 region has the DNA TGTGCCAGCAGTTACGAGCCCGTGGGGTACGAGCAGTACTTC. This sequence encodes CASSYEPVGYEQYF.

The chain recombines TRBV5-1 with TRBJ1-2; 7 bases line up with TRBD1. The length of the CDR3 is 14 residues. Germline V gene data show CDR1 as SGHRS and CDR2 as YFSETQ. The trim removed 0 bases at V and 8 bases at J, leaving 7 bases unmatched. The CDR3 region has the DNA TGCGCCAGCAGCTTGGAAAAAGGGGGCGAAGGCTACACCTTC. Translation gives CASSLEKGGEGYTF.

In its sample, this clonotype was seen a few times. The V and J genes are TRBV29-1 and TRBJ2-2, with TRBD1 matching 7 bases. The ends lost 6 bases at V and 6 bases at J; junction bases unmatched: 7. The CDR3 spans 13 residues. The V gene's germline CDR1 is SQVTM and CDR2 ANQGSEA. CDR3 in DNA: TGCAGCGTAACAGGGGAAGGGGCCGGGGAGCTGTTTTTT. Amino acid sequence: CSVTGEGAGELFF.

The rearrangement links TRBV28 to TRBJ2-1, with 10 bases matching TRBD2. The trim removed 6 bases at V and 0 bases at J, leaving 11 bases unmatched. Germline assignment: CDR1 MDHEN and CDR2 SYDVKM. The CDR3 runs 18 residues. The CDR3, as DNA: TGTGCCAGCAGAATCCCCGGACTAGCGGAAAGCTCCTACAATGAGCAGTTCTTC. Translation gives CASRIPGLAESSYNEQFF.

CDR3 nucleotides: TGCAGTGCGGAACAGGGAAACCAAGAGACCCAGTACTTC. It is translated as CSAEQGNQETQYF. J is TRBJ2-5 and V is TRBV20-1; TRBD1 might be the D (6 bases). Germline V gene sequence: CDR1 DFQATT, CDR2 SNEGSKA (reference sequence). This CDR3 contains 13 residues. V dropped 6 bases and J dropped 0 bases, with 11 bases sitting between them.

This clonotype has more than one count but fewer than ten. The J gene is TRBJ2-2, the V gene TRBV11-3; TRBD2 agrees at 10 bases. This CDR3 comprises 17 residues. Germline V gives CDR1 SGHNT, CDR2 YENEEA. Germline trimming cut 1 base from V and 4 bases from J; bases unmatched to any gene: 6. The CDR3 sequence is CASSLVASGSGTGELFF. CDR3 sequence (DNA): TGTGCCAGCAGCTTAGTGGCTAGCGGGAGCGGCACCGGGGAGCTGTTTTTT.

The chain has TRBV12-3 or TRBV12-4 and TRBJ2-7; D possibly corresponds to TRBD1 (6 bases). The length of the CDR3 is 14 residues. The V gene lost 4 bases and the J gene lost 7 bases, with 17 bases spanning the gap. The CDR3 DNA sequence: TGTGCCAGCAGTTCGGGACACCGAGTAAGAGAGCAGTACTTC. It codes for CASSSGHRVREQYF.

The chain joins TRBV28 to TRBJ1-1; weak D call: TRBD1 (5 bases). There are 15 residues in the CDR3. V lost 4 bases and J lost 2, with 14 bases in between. Germline lookup yields CDR1 MDHEN and CDR2 SYDVKM. The CDR3 protein is CASSSPAGQNTEAFF. The CDR3 region has the DNA TGTGCCAGCAGTTCCCCGGCCGGACAAAACACTGAAGCTTTCTTT.

This chain joins TRBV12-3 or TRBV12-4 and TRBJ2-5, with 8 bases that match TRBD2. The CDR3 covers 15 residues. The V and J ends lost 6 bases and 3 bases, in that order; junction bases with no gene match: 9. The CDR3 region has the DNA TGTGCCAGCAGGCTACCGGGACTAGGGAAAGAGACCCAGTACTTC. It specifies CASRLPGLGKETQYF.